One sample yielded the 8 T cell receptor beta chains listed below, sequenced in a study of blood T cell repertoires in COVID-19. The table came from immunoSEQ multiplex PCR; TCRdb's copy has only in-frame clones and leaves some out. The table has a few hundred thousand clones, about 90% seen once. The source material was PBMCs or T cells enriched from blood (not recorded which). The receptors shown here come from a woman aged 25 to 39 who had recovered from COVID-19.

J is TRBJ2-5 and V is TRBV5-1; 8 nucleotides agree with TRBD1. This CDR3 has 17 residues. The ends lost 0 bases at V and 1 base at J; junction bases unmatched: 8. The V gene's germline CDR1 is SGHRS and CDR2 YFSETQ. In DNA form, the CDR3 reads TGCGCCAGCAGCTTGGGAGTTGCAGGGGGCCTCCAAGAGACCCAGTACTTC. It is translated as CASSLGVAGGLQETQYF.

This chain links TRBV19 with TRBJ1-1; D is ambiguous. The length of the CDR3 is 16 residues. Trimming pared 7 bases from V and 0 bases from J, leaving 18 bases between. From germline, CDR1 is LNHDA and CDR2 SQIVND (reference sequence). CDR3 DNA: TGTGCCAGTACCCCCGGGAGAGGCAGGTTGAACACTGAAGCTTTCTTT. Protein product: CASTPGRGRLNTEAFF.

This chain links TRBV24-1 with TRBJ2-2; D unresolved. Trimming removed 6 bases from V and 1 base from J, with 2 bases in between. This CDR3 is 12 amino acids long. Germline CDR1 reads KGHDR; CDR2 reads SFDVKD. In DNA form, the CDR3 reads TGTGCCACCAGTCAGAACACCGGGGAGCTGTTTTTT. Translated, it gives CATSQNTGELFF.

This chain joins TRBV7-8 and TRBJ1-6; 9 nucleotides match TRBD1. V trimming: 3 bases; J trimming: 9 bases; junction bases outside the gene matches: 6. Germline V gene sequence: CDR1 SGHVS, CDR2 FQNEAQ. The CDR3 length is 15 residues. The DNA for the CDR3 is TGTGCCAGCAGCTTGACAGGGGGTAGTATTTCACCCCTCCACTTT. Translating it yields CASSLTGGSISPLHF.

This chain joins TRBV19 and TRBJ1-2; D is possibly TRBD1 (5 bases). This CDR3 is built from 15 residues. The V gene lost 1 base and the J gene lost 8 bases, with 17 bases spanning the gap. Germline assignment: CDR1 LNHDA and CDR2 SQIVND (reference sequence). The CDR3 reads CASSIGSGLSGGYTF. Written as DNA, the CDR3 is TGTGCCAGTAGTATAGGGTCGGGACTCTCAGGAGGCTACACCTTC. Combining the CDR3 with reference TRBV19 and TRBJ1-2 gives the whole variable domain DGGITQSPKYLFRKEGQNVTLSCEQNLNHDAMYWYRQDPGQGLRLIYYSQIVNDFQKGDIAEGYSVSREKKESFPLTVTSAQKNPTAFYLCASSIGSGLSGGYTFGSGTRLTVV.

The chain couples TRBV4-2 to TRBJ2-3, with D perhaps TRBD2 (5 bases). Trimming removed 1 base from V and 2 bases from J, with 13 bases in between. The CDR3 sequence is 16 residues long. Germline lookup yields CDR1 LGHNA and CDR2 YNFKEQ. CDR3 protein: CASSQGRVAHTDTQYF. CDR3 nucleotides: TGTGCCAGCAGCCAAGGCCGGGTAGCGCACACAGATACGCAGTATTTT.

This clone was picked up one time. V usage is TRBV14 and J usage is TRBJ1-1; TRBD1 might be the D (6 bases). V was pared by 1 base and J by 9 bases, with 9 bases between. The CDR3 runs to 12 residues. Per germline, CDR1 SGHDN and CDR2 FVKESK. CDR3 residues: CASSQGGPQAFF. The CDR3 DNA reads TGTGCCAGCAGCCAAGGGGGGCCTCAAGCTTTCTTT.

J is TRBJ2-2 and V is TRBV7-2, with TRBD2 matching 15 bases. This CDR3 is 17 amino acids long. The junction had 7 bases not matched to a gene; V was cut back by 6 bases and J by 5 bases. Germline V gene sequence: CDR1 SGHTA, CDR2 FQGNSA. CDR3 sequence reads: CASRPGLAGGGTGELFF. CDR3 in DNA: TGTGCCAGCAGGCCGGGACTAGCGGGAGGAGGGACCGGGGAGCTGTTTTTT.